This record concerns one T cell receptor (beta chain) sequence. As yet, its antigen is unknown. This CDR3 has 15 amino acids. Germline V gives CDR1 MRHNA, CDR2 SNTAGT. J gave up 6 bases and V 2 bases, and 1 base lay outside the gene matches. Antigen-specific CD4+ T cells were expanded with viral peptide pools in the ViraFEST assay before sequencing. Isolating CD4+ T cells followed about 11 days of culture. Between March and December 2020, the person had a SARS-CoV-2 infection that PCR confirmed. The entry originates in a study of vaccination effects on CD4 cells after COVID-19. Whole-study findings and limits: Spike-reactive clones in convalescents after vaccination were chiefly newly vaccine-induced.

Here immunoSEQ multiplex PCR was the method, and the copy in TCRdb shows in-frame clones only, minus some. The sample lists 35,000 to 55,000 clones, under 80% seen once, with 25% to 35% in the top ten. The chain links TRBV6-4 to TRBJ2-2; 12 bases are a match to TRBD2. The sequencing here drew on CD4+ T cells from PBMCs cultured with a peptide pool, taken before COVID-19 vaccination. This receptor was identified in a human donor who had a prior SARS-CoV-2 infection. In DNA form, the CDR3 reads TGTGCCAGCAGTGACGGACTAGCGGGATCCGGGGAGCTGTTTTTT. Its translation: CASSDGLAGSGELFF.